This TCR beta chain is from a study of regulatory T cells in long-lasting Graves disease. Study observations and caveats: Shared public clonotypes totalled a few thousand in persistent patients, compared with around 930 in new patients.

The V gene's germline CDR1 is DFQATT and CDR2 SNEGSKA (reference sequence). This CDR3 has 11 residues. V dropped 5 bases and J dropped 5 bases, with 9 bases sitting between them. Specified time point: persistent/refractory GD, antithyroid drugs over 5 years with positive TRAb. Construction of the TCR library relied on RNA isolated from PBMCs. This clonotype was observed many times. Its cognate antigen is unknown. For TCR beta, libraries came from iRepertoire HTBI primers and Arm-PCR of CDR3 regions. TCRdb redid the calling of the multiplex PCR reads with MiXCR, one entry per CDR3 protein. Of around 460,000 distinct CDR3 sequences listed, under 25% are singletons.

V gene TRBV20-1 combines with J gene TRBJ2-5; D unresolved. The sequence was obtained from a female donor with Graves disease. Specimen: peripheral blood mononuclear cells (PBMCs), collected when the disease was refractory, from a patient treated with antithyroid drugs. CDR3 sequence: CSARPGETQYF. DNA of the CDR3: TGCAGTGCTCGTCCTGGGGAGACCCAGTACTTC.